This paragraph reports one T cell receptor beta chain. Sequencing was performed with immunoSEQ multiplex PCR; in TCRdb, only in-frame clones are kept and a portion is missing. The sample lists more than 100,000 clones, roughly 84% occurring once. The V segment lost 4 bases and the J segment 11 bases; nucleotides outside the gene matches: 5. Germline CDR1 reads SNHLY; CDR2 reads FYNNEI. CDR3 length equals 12 residues. These data are taken from a study of T cell responses to AZD1222 COVID-19 vaccine. Sequences were derived from peripheral blood, sampled on day 0 of AZD1222 vaccination. The TCR comes from an adult in good health. The chain recombines TRBV2 with TRBJ1-1; 9 nucleotides line up with TRBD1. The CDR3: CASSGTGAGAFF. Here the CDR3 DNA reads TGTGCCAGCAGTGGGACAGGGGCGGGGGCTTTCTTT.